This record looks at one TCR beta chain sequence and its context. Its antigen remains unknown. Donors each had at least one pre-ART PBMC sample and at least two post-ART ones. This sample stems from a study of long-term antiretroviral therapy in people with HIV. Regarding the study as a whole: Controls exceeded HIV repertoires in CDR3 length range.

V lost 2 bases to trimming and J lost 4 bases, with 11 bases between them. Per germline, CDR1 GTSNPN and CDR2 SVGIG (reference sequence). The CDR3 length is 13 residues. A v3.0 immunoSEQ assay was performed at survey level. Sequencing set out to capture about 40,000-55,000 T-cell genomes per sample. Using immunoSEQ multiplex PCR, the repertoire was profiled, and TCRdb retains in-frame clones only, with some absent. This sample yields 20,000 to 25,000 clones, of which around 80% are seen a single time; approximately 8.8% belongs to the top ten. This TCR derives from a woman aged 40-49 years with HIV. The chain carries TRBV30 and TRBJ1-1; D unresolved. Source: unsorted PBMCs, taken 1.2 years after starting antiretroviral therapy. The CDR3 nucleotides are TGTGCCTGGAGTTTCACGGGAATCACTGAAGCTTTCTTT. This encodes CAWSFTGITEAFF.